Listed below are T cell receptor beta chains from one sample, sequenced in a study of CD8 T cells in ankylosing spondylitis. TCRdb passed the 5' RACE reads through MiXCR, listing each CDR3 protein once. Counted here are under 300,000 distinct CDR3 sequences, more than 9% occurring once; the ten biggest clones make up around 3%. The sequencing sample was made of blood, either unsorted or a sorted T cell fraction (not recorded which). The receptor set was obtained from a male donor with ankylosing spondylitis or in good health (not recorded which). CDR3s include the opening cysteine and the closing phenylalanine or tryptophan. The D gene is left open where the match is weak. Clone size is not always given. Where it is, it says once, few, many or a class for expanded clones.

D	J	V	size	CDR3	DNA
NA	TRBJ2-1	TRBV29-1	NA	CSVEGGLRGNEQFF	TGCAGCGTTGAAGGTGGATTGAGGGGGAATGAGCAGTTCTTC
TRBD2	TRBJ2-3	TRBV20-1	many	CSALLWTSGRATLTDTQYF	TGCAGTGCCCTACTCTGGACTAGCGGGAGGGCCACGCTCACAGATACGCAGTATTTT
TRBD1	TRBJ1-2	TRBV20-1	NA	CSAFGTEYGYTF	TGCAGTGCCTTCGGGACAGAGTATGGCTACACCTTC
NA	TRBJ2-7	TRBV6-5	few	CASSTTPYEQYF	TGTGCCAGCAGCACCACCCCCTACGAGCAGTACTTC
NA	TRBJ1-2	TRBV6-1	many	CASSPHQGPGGYTF	TGTGCCAGCAGCCCCCACCAGGGACCAGGAGGCTACACCTTC
NA	TRBJ2-1	TRBV30	few	CAWSFLASSYNEQFF	TGTGCCTGGAGTTTTCTAGCGAGCTCCTACAATGAGCAGTTCTTC
NA	TRBJ1-1	TRBV20-1	many	CSAKEGSNTEAFF	TGCAGTGCTAAGGAGGGCTCGAACACTGAAGCTTTCTTT
NA	TRBJ1-1	TRBV20-1	many	CSVLRATEAFF	TGCAGCGTCCTTAGGGCGACTGAAGCTTTCTTT
TRBD1	TRBJ1-1	TRBV10-3	NA	CAISQGQGWNTEAFF	TGTGCCATCAGTCAGGGACAGGGTTGGAACACTGAAGCTTTCTTT
NA	TRBJ1-5	TRBV4-1	many	CASSQLGGGGQPQHF	TGCGCCAGCAGCCAACTAGGTGGAGGGGGTCAGCCCCAGCATTTT